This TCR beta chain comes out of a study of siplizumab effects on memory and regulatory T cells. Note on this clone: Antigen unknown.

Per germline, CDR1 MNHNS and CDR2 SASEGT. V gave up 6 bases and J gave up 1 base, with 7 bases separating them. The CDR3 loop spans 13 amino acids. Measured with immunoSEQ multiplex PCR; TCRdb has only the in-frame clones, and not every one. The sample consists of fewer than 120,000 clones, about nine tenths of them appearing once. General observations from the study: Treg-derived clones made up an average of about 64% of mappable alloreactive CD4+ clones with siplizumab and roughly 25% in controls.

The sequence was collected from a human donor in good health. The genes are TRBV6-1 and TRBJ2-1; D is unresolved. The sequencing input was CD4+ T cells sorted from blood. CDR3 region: CASRRYSYNEQFF. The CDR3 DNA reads TGTGCCAGCAGGAGGTATTCCTACAATGAGCAGTTCTTC.